Below, one T cell receptor (beta chain) is given with its context. Its specificity is unknown. Produced via immunoSEQ multiplex PCR; TCRdb's table is partial and in-frame only. Among around 67,000 clones listed, 83% were seen once. This specimen comes from a study of T cell responses to AZD1222 COVID-19 vaccine. The CDR3 runs 14 residues. Germline V gene data show CDR1 as SGHRS and CDR2 as YFSETQ. V lost 6 bases and J lost 6, with 17 bases in between. Study results and limitations: The study sampled repertoires only after the peak T cell response.

The material sequenced was peripheral blood, taken 28 days after the second AZD1222 dose. The TCR comes from an adult who received the AZD1222 COVID-19 vaccine. This rearrangement joins TRBV5-1 to TRBJ2-3; a possible D gene is TRBD2 (6 bases). CDR3 in DNA: TGCGCCAGCAACTCGGTGGGGGGTTGGGATACGCAGTATTTT. It is translated as CASNSVGGWDTQYF.